This T cell receptor (beta chain) came from a study of T cells in women clearing cervical HPV infection. Study-wide background: Blood came at first lesion visit for cases, post-clearance for controls. HLA type could not be excluded as a confounder.

Notes on this clone: The read ends 3 residues shy of where the CDR3 ends; the end is completed using the germline J gene.

This CDR3 spans 15 amino acids. Trimming took 6 bases from V and 1 from J, leaving 15 bases between them. Per the germline V gene, CDR1 is SGHAT and CDR2 is FQNNGV. Clones were read by immunoSEQ multiplex PCR, and TCRdb kept only the in-frame ones, dropping some. Reported are more than 20,000 clones; the ten largest clones contain around 24%. The TCR sequence derives from a woman between 18 and 69 years old with a cervical HPV16 infection that either progressed to CIN3+ or cleared (not recorded which). The chain employs TRBV11-2 and TRBJ1-1; D gene uncertain. Specimen: blood buffy coat. The CDR3 bases that were read are TGTGCCAGCAGGACCCCAGGTTGGAAGAACACTGAA. It yields the protein CASRTPGWKNTE. The full-length CDR3 reads as CASRTPGWKNTEAFF. Full variable domain (rest looked up from reference TRBV11-2 and TRBJ1-1): EAGVAQSPRYKIIEKRQSVAFWCNPISGHATLYWYQQILGQGPKLLIQFQNNGVVDDSQLPKDRFSAERLKGVDSTLKIQPAKLEDSAVYLCASRTPGWKNTEAFFGQGTRLTVV.